Shown below are 18 T cell receptor beta chains from a single sample sequenced in a study of shared clonotypes between healthy human individuals. Profiling relied on immunoSEQ multiplex PCR, and the TCRdb table lists in-frame clones only, not all of them. The table lists some 1 million clones, about 80% of them singletons, with 1.4% in the top ten. What was sequenced was memory CD4+ T cells sorted from blood. Regarding subset: CD45RA-negative fraction. These receptor sequences come from a man younger than 35 in good health.

About this clone: It may be a read error: a sequence one base away is much more abundant. For the CDR3, the DNA is TGTGCCAGCAGCCGGGGGAACGGGGAGCTGTTTTTT. Protein product: CASSRGNGELFF. The chain couples TRBV5-4 to TRBJ2-2, with D possibly TRBD2 on 6 matching bases. CDR3 size: 12 residues. V dropped 4 bases and J dropped 7 bases, with 8 bases sitting between them. Germline CDR1 SGHNT, CDR2 YYREEE (reference sequence).

V gene TRBV27 combines with J gene TRBJ2-5; 11 positions match TRBD2. This CDR3 comprises 15 residues. The ends lost 5 bases at V and 5 bases at J; junction bases unmatched: 7. The germline V gene encodes CDR1 MNHEY and CDR2 SMNVEV (reference sequence). The CDR3 nucleotides are TGTGCCAGCAGTACGCTAGCGGGGGGAGGGGAGACCCAGTACTTC. Residues: CASSTLAGGGETQYF.

The table lists this clone with a count of one. This chain links TRBV19 with TRBJ1-2; 8 bases match TRBD1. Germline V gene sequence: CDR1 LNHDA, CDR2 SQIVND (reference sequence). The CDR3 has 13 amino acids. V lost 8 bases, J lost 2 bases, and 4 bases stayed unmatched. The CDR3 spells CASRGQENYGYTF. In DNA, the CDR3 is TGTGCCAGTCGGGGACAGGAGAACTATGGCTACACCTTC.

J is TRBJ2-1 and V is TRBV6-1; 9 bases fit TRBD1. J gave up 6 bases and V 6 bases, and 9 bases lay outside the gene matches. The CDR3 is 15 amino acids. CDR1 MNHNS and CDR2 SASEGT come from the germline V gene. For the CDR3, the DNA is TGTGCCAGCAGCGCAAGAGGGACAGGGATCAATGAGCAGTTCTTC. Translated: CASSARGTGINEQFF.

CDR3 DNA sequence: TGTGCTAGTGGTTTGATCTCAGGTAGCACCGGGGAGCTGTTTTTT. This gives the protein CASGLISGSTGELFF. The V gene is TRBV12-5, the J gene TRBJ2-2; no reliable D call. The V end was cut by 2 bases, the J end by 4 bases, with 11 bases between. The CDR3 runs 15 residues. Germline values: CDR1 LGHNT, CDR2 FRNRAP.

This chain links TRBV7-2 with TRBJ2-1; 7 nucleotides match TRBD2. The CDR3 is made up of 15 amino acids. The germline CDR1 and CDR2 sequences are SGHTA and FQGNSA. V dropped 5 bases and J dropped 3; count of bases not matched to a gene: 7. The CDR3 DNA is TGTGCCAGCAGCGTCGACCTAGCGGTCTACAATGAGCAGTTCTTC. Translated, it gives CASSVDLAVYNEQFF.

The J gene is TRBJ2-7, the V gene TRBV10-3, with D maybe TRBD2 (6 bases). The length of the CDR3 is 14 residues. Trimming removed 7 bases at V and 0 bases at J, with 13 bases between. In germline, CDR1 is ENHRY, CDR2 SYGVKD. CDR3 amino acids: CAINSGATSYEQYF. In DNA, the CDR3 is TGTGCCATCAATTCGGGAGCCACCTCCTACGAGCAGTACTTC.

J is TRBJ2-5 and V is TRBV30, with TRBD1 as a possible D gene (5 bases). This CDR3 comprises 14 residues. Trimming pared 3 bases from V and 7 bases from J, leaving 18 bases between. Germline CDR1 GTSNPN, CDR2 SVGIG (reference sequence). The chain's CDR3 is CAWRRGQTQRTQYF. Here the CDR3 DNA reads TGTGCCTGGAGAAGGGGTCAGACCCAGCGGACCCAGTACTTC.

V usage is TRBV29-1 and J usage is TRBJ2-1; 11 bases are a match to TRBD1. This CDR3 has 20 residues. The junction had 17 bases not matched to a gene; V was cut back by 4 bases and J by 0 bases. Germline CDR1 is SQVTM and CDR2 is ANQGSEA. DNA for the CDR3: TGCAGCGTTGTGCCCCGCGGGGGACAGGGGGGCCTGAGCTCCTACAATGAGCAGTTCTTC. Translated, it gives CSVVPRGGQGGLSSYNEQFF.

This rearrangement joins TRBV10-2 to TRBJ1-2; 7 bases are a match to TRBD1. The V gene end was trimmed by 5 bases and the J gene end by 0 bases; junction bases not matched to a gene: 6. This CDR3 comprises 15 residues. Germline-derived CDR1 and CDR2 are WSHSY and SAAADI. The CDR3 nucleotides read TGCGCCAGCAGTTCAGACAGGGTAGCTAACTATGGCTACACCTTC. This gives the protein CASSSDRVANYGYTF.

The chain joins TRBV5-1 to TRBJ1-3; D is ambiguous. This CDR3 region has 15 residues. Trimming left V 0 bases short and J 3 bases short, with 10 bases between. Germline V lookup: CDR1 SGHRS, CDR2 YFSETQ. The DNA of the CDR3 is TGCGCCAGCAGCTTGGAGAAGGGAAATGGAAACACCATATATTTT. This translates into CASSLEKGNGNTIYF.

The chain is built from TRBV6-8 and TRBJ1-5; maybe TRBD1 (5 bases). V was trimmed by 5 bases and J by 0 bases, leaving 17 bases between them. This CDR3 contains 17 residues. Germline values: CDR1 MNHGY, CDR2 SAAAGT. The CDR3 loop is CASSQVGHPYSNQPQHF. CDR3 DNA sequence: TGTGCCAGCAGTCAGGTCGGACACCCCTATAGCAATCAGCCCCAGCATTTT.

To note about this clone: This sequence may be a read error, since a much larger clone differs from it by one base. Other nucleotide sequences in the sample specify the same CDR3. The chain carries TRBV10-2 and TRBJ2-5; D perhaps matches TRBD1 (5 bases). From germline, CDR1 is WSHSY and CDR2 SAAADI. With 8 bases removed from V and 7 bases from J, the gap between germline ends came to 17 bases. The CDR3 covers 13 residues. The CDR3, as DNA: TGCGCCAGCGGGGCAGGAGTCATCGTGACCCAGTACTTC. This translates into CASGAGVIVTQYF.

The chain links TRBV9 to TRBJ2-4; D tentatively reads TRBD1 or TRBD2 (5 bases each). The CDR3 is 15 residues long. Germline V gene data show CDR1 as SGDLS and CDR2 as YYNGEE. Trimming shortened V by 4 bases and J by 5 bases, and 16 bases separated the two germline ends. CDR3 residues: CASSLGPTRENIQYF. CDR3 in DNA: TGTGCCAGCAGCCTGGGACCCACTCGTGAAAACATTCAGTACTTC.

V gene TRBV6-1 combines with J gene TRBJ1-4; perhaps TRBD1 as D (6 bases). This CDR3 comprises 14 residues. CDR1 and CDR2 from the germline V gene are MNHNS and SASEGT. V was trimmed by 7 bases and J by 5 bases, leaving 14 bases between them. CDR3 in DNA: TGTGCCAGCACATCAGGGGTGCGCAATGAAAAACTGTTTTTT. This gives the protein CASTSGVRNEKLFF.

To note about this clone: One end of the junction varies from germline; a read error may be responsible. The rearrangement joins TRBV5-1 to TRBJ2-7, with no clear D. This CDR3 is 15 amino acids long. Germline V CDR1 and CDR2: SGHRS, YFSETQ. The CDR3 sequence: CAGSLEQHISYEQYF. CDR3 DNA: TGCGCCGGCAGCTTGGAACAGCACATCTCCTACGAGCAGTACTTC.

V is TRBV11-1 and J is TRBJ2-5; tentative D call: TRBD2 (6 bases). Germline lookup yields CDR1 SGHAT and CDR2 FQDESV (reference sequence). Trimming removed 1 base from V and 4 bases from J, with 13 bases in between. CDR3 length: 15 amino acids. CDR3 DNA sequence: TGTGCCAGCAGCTTAGAGCGGGCCCTAGCAGAGACCCAGTACTTC. It codes for CASSLERALAETQYF. Full variable domain (remainder filled in from reference TRBV11-1 and TRBJ2-5): EAEVAQSPRYKITEKSQAVAFWCDPISGHATLYWYRQILGQGPELLVQFQDESVVDDSQLPKDRFSAERLKGVDSTLKIQPAELGDSAMYLCASSLERALAETQYFGPGTRLLVL.

The sample holds one count of this clone. The CDR3: CATSRGYNEQFF. Here the CDR3 DNA reads TGTGCCACCAGCAGAGGGTACAATGAGCAGTTCTTC. The rearrangement links TRBV15 to TRBJ2-1, with no clear D. V dropped 1 base and J dropped 4 bases, with 2 bases sitting between them. Per the germline V gene, CDR1 is LNHNV and CDR2 is YYDKDF (reference sequence). The CDR3 extends over 12 amino acids.